Listed below are T cell receptor beta chains from one sample, sequenced in a study of blood T cell repertoires in COVID-19. Clones were read by immunoSEQ multiplex PCR, and TCRdb kept only the in-frame ones, dropping some. In the table there are a few hundred thousand clones, nearly 90% of which are singletons. Sequencing was carried out using PBMCs or T cells enriched from blood (not recorded which). These receptor sequences come from a woman aged 25 to 39 who had recovered from COVID-19. The CDR3 runs from the conserved cysteine through the conserved F or W. Each record gives: V gene, D gene, J gene, clone size, CDR3 DNA, CDR3 protein. D genes are given only for firm matches. The size entry is marked missing in some rows and otherwise reads once, few, many or a size class.

>TRBV9|-|TRBJ1-5|-
TGTGCCAGCAGCGTAGGTGTGGGGGGTGCTCAGCCCCAGCATTTT
CASSVGVGGAQPQHF
>TRBV15|TRBD1|TRBJ2-2|-
TGTGCCACCAGCAGACGGGTGGGACAGGGGACCGGGGAGCTGTTTTTT
CATSRRVGQGTGELFF
>TRBV7-2|TRBD1|TRBJ1-1|-
TGTGCCAGCAGCCTTACGGGACAGGGAAATGAAGCTTTCTTT
CASSLTGQGNEAFF
>TRBV4-1|TRBD1|TRBJ1-1|-
TGCGCCAGCAGCCAGGACAGAATCCGGGACAGGGTTTACTTT
CASSQDRIRDRVYF
>TRBV4-1|TRBD1|TRBJ2-7|-
TGCGCCAGCAGCCAGTCCGGGACAGGGGAGGGCTACGAGCAGTACTTC
CASSQSGTGEGYEQYF
>TRBV7-4|-|TRBJ1-5|once
TGTGCCAGCAGCCTACTCCGTGCCCCGGGGGTGAGCAATCAGCCCCAGCATTTT
CASSLLRAPGVSNQPQHF
>TRBV19|-|TRBJ2-6|once
TGTGCCAGTAGTATAGTAAGGGAGTCTGGGGCCAACGTCCTGACTTTC
CASSIVRESGANVLTF
>TRBV5-1|TRBD2|TRBJ2-3|-
TGCGCCAGCAGCTCCATTGTCGGCGGGGGGATAGCAGATACGCAGTATTTT
CASSSIVGGGIADTQYF
>TRBV5-1|-|TRBJ2-7|-
TGCGCCAGCAGCTTGGACGGTGATACCTACGAGCAGTACTTC
CASSLDGDTYEQYF
>TRBV27|-|TRBJ2-6|-
TGTGCCAGCAGTTTACATCCGGGCTCTGGGGCCAACGTCCTGACTTTC
CASSLHPGSGANVLTF
>TRBV11-3|TRBD2|TRBJ2-1|-
TGTGCCAGCAGTTCGTCTAGCGGTACCTACAATGAGCAGTTCTTC
CASSSSSGTYNEQFF
>TRBV4-3|-|TRBJ2-5|-
TGCGCCAGCAGCCAAGATCTGCGTCAAGAGACCCAGTACTTC
CASSQDLRQETQYF
>TRBV15|-|TRBJ1-4|-
TGTGCCACCCGGGGGAGACCTAATGAAAAACTGTTTTTT
CATRGRPNEKLFF
>TRBV30|-|TRBJ2-7|-
TGTGCCTGGAGTGTTCACACAGTTTCCTACGAGCAGTACTTC
CAWSVHTVSYEQYF
>TRBV27|TRBD1|TRBJ1-2|-
TGTGCCAGCAGTTTATTGCTTGGGACAGGGGATCACTATGGCTACACCTTC
CASSLLLGTGDHYGYTF
>TRBV5-1|TRBD2|TRBJ2-1|-
TGCGCCAGCAGCTTCCGGCTAGCGGGAGGTACTTTGAATGAGCAGTTCTTC
CASSFRLAGGTLNEQFF
>TRBV15|TRBD1|TRBJ2-7|-
TGTGCCACCAGCAGAGACCCGACAGGGGGGGCCTACGAGCAGTACTTC
CATSRDPTGGAYEQYF
>TRBV27|TRBD1|TRBJ1-2|-
TGTGCCAGCAGTCACCAAGGACAGGGGAACTATGGCTACACCTTC
CASSHQGQGNYGYTF
>TRBV6-4|TRBD1|TRBJ2-6|-
TGTGCCAGCAGCCGAAACCCCGGGACAGGGACTGGGGCCAACGTCCTGACTTTC
CASSRNPGTGTGANVLTF
>TRBV25-1|-|TRBJ1-1|-
TGTGCCAGCAGTCAACGGGACACTGAAGCTTTCTTT
CASSQRDTEAFF
>TRBV28|TRBD1|TRBJ1-2|few
TGTGCCAGCAGACGACAGGGGGCACACTATGGCTACACCTTC
CASRRQGAHYGYTF
>TRBV24-1|TRBD1|TRBJ1-2|-
TGTGCCACCAGTGATCGGACAGGAGATAACTATGGCTACACCTTC
CATSDRTGDNYGYTF
>TRBV2|-|TRBJ2-6|-
TGTGCCAGCAGTGACAGGGGTTCTGGGGCCAACGTCCTGACTTTC
CASSDRGSGANVLTF
>TRBV28|TRBD1|TRBJ1-2|-
TGTGCCAGCAAAGAGGGGGGACAGTTCGTTTCTGGCTACACCTTC
CASKEGGQFVSGYTF
>TRBV27|TRBD2|TRBJ2-3|-
TGTGCCAGCAGTTTAGTTGCTAGCGGGAGGGATACGCAGTATTTT
CASSLVASGRDTQYF
>TRBV10-1|-|TRBJ1-6|-
TGCGCCAGCAGTGAGTCGTCCAGTCCTAATTCACCCCTCCACTTT
CASSESSSPNSPLHF
>TRBV5-6|TRBD1|TRBJ2-2|-
TGTGCCAGCAGCCTCCCCGGGACAGGGTCTCCCAACACCGGGGAGCTGTTTTTT
CASSLPGTGSPNTGELFF
>TRBV28|-|TRBJ2-2|-
TGTGCCAGCAGTTCATACAGGGCCGGGGAGCTGTTTTTT
CASSSYRAGELFF
>TRBV10-2|-|TRBJ1-3|-
TGCGCCAGCAGTGGAGGCCCCGAGGGAAACACCATATATTTT
CASSGGPEGNTIYF
>TRBV5-1|TRBD1|TRBJ1-3|-
TGCGCCAGCAGCGAGGGGACAGGGGAGAACACCATATATTTT
CASSEGTGENTIYF
>TRBV25-1|-|TRBJ2-7|once
TGTGCCAGCAGTGAACAGGGGCCCCTGGGCGTTTCCTACGAGCAGTACTTC
CASSEQGPLGVSYEQYF
>TRBV11-2|-|TRBJ1-1|-
TGTGCCAGCAGCTCCCGGGACACCACTGAAGCTTTCTTT
CASSSRDTTEAFF
>TRBV28|TRBD1|TRBJ2-6|-
TGTGCCATCGGGACAGCCCGAGAACGGTATGGGGCCAACGTCCTGACTTTC
CAIGTARERYGANVLTF
>TRBV11-2|TRBD1|TRBJ1-1|-
TGTGCCAGCAGCATAACAGGGGGCCCCACTGAAGCTTTCTTT
CASSITGGPTEAFF
>TRBV11-2|-|TRBJ1-1|-
TGTGCCAGCAGCGGGGGGGCAGCGAACACTGAAGCTTTCTTT
CASSGGAANTEAFF
>TRBV11-2|-|TRBJ2-3|-
TGTGCCAGCAGCTTCCCCGTCCCAGATACGCAGTATTTT
CASSFPVPDTQYF
>TRBV7-2|TRBD2|TRBJ2-1|-
TGTGCCAGCAGCTTACTAGCGGGCGAGCAGTTCTTC
CASSLLAGEQFF
>TRBV30|-|TRBJ1-2|-
TGTGCCTGGAGCGAAGGATACGGAGGAGGCTACACCTTC
CAWSEGYGGGYTF
>TRBV6-5|TRBD1|TRBJ1-1|-
TGTGCCAGCAGGGACAGGGTGAACACTGAAGCTTTCTTT
CASRDRVNTEAFF
>TRBV5-1|TRBD2|TRBJ2-3|-
TGCGCCAGCAGCTTGGGCGGGAGTCCGGGATTCGATACGCAGTATTTT
CASSLGGSPGFDTQYF
>TRBV30|-|TRBJ1-1|-
TGTGCCTGGAGTCCCATCTATCGGACTGAAGCTTTCTTT
CAWSPIYRTEAFF
>TRBV5-1|-|TRBJ1-5|-
TGCGCCAGCAGTGAGGACAGCCTCAATCAGCCCCAGCATTTT
CASSEDSLNQPQHF
>TRBV5-1|-|TRBJ2-2|few
TGCGCCAGCAGAAGAACAGCGAACACCGGGGAGCTGTTTTTT
CASRRTANTGELFF
>TRBV9|TRBD1|TRBJ1-1|-
TGTGCCAGCAGCCCCGGACAGGGTAGGAACACTGAAGCTTTCTTT
CASSPGQGRNTEAFF
>TRBV10-3|-|TRBJ2-5|-
TGTGCCATCAGTGAAGTAGGAGAAGAGACCCAGTACTTC
CAISEVGEETQYF
>TRBV6-1|TRBD1|TRBJ1-1|few
TGTGCCAGCAGTGGCGTGGGACAGGGTGGAAGCACTGAAGCTTTCTTT
CASSGVGQGGSTEAFF
>TRBV5-1|-|TRBJ1-1|once
TGCGCCAGCAGCCTTCACTTCCGGGGGGTAGCGGCGAACACTGAAGCTTTCTTT
CASSLHFRGVAANTEAFF